This is a list of T cell receptor beta chains from one sample in a study of blood T cell repertoires in COVID-19. Some clones are missing from TCRdb's copy, which holds only in-frame ones; the method was immunoSEQ multiplex PCR. The sample gives a few hundred thousand clones, roughly 84% of which show up once; around 1.5% is in the top ten. Material for sequencing was PBMCs or T cells enriched from blood (not recorded which). The receptors derive from a woman between 18 and 30 years old who had been exposed to COVID-19. CDR3s include the opening cysteine and the closing phenylalanine or tryptophan.

V gene	CDR3 protein
TRBV28	CASSFGSRGYEQYF
TRBV9	CASRGANVLTF
TRBV24-1	CATSDAVRGDTGELFF
TRBV14	CASSQAVLYGETQYF
TRBV18	CASSPIQGSFYEQYF
TRBV19	CASSIMGLAFETQYF
TRBV19	CASSMGASSDSYEQYF
TRBV28	CASRTRETQYF
TRBV3-1/TRBV3-2	CASSHYAGGPGEQYF
TRBV5-1	CASSLVGREYEQFF
TRBV19	CASTAGYPNSYEQYF
TRBV15	CATSREVGGAAYEQYF
TRBV19	CASSIDGAYEQYF
TRBV6-5	CASSSPGTGGYEQYF
TRBV7-9	CASSLARGDPREETQYF
TRBV28	CASSPRQGLNEKLFF
TRBV7-2	CASSLGGANTGELFF
TRBV11-3	CASSLAGTYEQYF
TRBV7-2	CASSLKGWGQGAPNSPLHF
TRBV5-1	CASSLDNNSPLHF
TRBV7-9	CASSSSGTAQETQYF
TRBV7-8	CAIARAGASSYNEQFF
TRBV14	CASSQVYLMDRGLFSSYEQYF
TRBV28	CASSLGSGFYEQYF
TRBV24-1	CATSDLPSANNEQFF
TRBV7-6	CASSLVPGKFSPLHF
TRBV24-1	CATSDPGQGAFGYTF
TRBV7-2	CASSLVGPQTSNEQFF
TRBV4-1	CASSQELRVWEGKLFF
TRBV13	CASSLDAEAYEQYF
TRBV7-2	CASTRTNSNTEAFF
TRBV4-1	CASSQVGGSSYEQYF
TRBV21-1	CASSNGQGEKLFF
TRBV27	CASSVGGGAYTQYF
TRBV18	CASAVPARETQYF
TRBV15	CATSRDRAGSSYNEQFF
TRBV5-1	CASSPDPSGRAYEQYF
TRBV7-9	CASSPRTGVNYGYTF
TRBV6-5	CASSYGDYYNEQFF
TRBV14	CASSQGGEPYNEQFF
TRBV18	CATRPRDF
TRBV5-1	CASSLVLAGADTGELFF
TRBV7-2	CASSLGPGRENEQFF
TRBV7-9	CASSFWTGTWGNQPQHF
TRBV11-2	CASSDPQGAQNEKLFF
TRBV30	CAWNRAGLEQYF
TRBV11-2	CASSLESLPTYEQYF
TRBV15	CATSRVASGGAGEQFF
TRBV7-9	CASSSFPGTNEKLFF
TRBV19	CASSSDSSPATNEKLFF
TRBV5-4	CASSLGRTSGPASSYNEQFF
TRBV5-1	CASSLGTGAYEAFF
TRBV7-9	CASSLGTGTYEQYF
TRBV14	CASSQVAGGNWGTDTQYF
TRBV19	CASSIGRGSYEQYF